The clone carrying this T cell receptor (beta chain) was detected once. Measured with immunoSEQ multiplex PCR; TCRdb has only the in-frame clones, and not every one. The table lists 250,000 to 300,000 clones, 65% to 90% of them singletons. The CDR3 spans 17 residues. Looked up from germline, CDR1 is SGDLS and CDR2 is YYNGEE. V was pared by 3 bases and J by 4 bases, with 9 bases of the junction left unmatched. This sample is drawn from a study of blood T cell repertoires in COVID-19. Study summary: Sites in the United States, Italy and Spain provided acute and convalescent COVID-19 samples. The analysed material was cDNA or gDNA that came from T cells, B-cell-depleted T cells, or PBMCs.

This TCR came from a woman aged 60-75 years with active or convalescent COVID-19. This chain joins TRBV9 and TRBJ2-5; 13 nucleotides line up with TRBD2. The sequencing sample was made of peripheral blood. The CDR3: CASSAMTSGGLGETQYF. The CDR3 DNA follows: TGTGCCAGCAGCGCAATGACTAGCGGGGGGTTGGGAGAGACCCAGTACTTC.